This TCR beta chain is drawn from a study of early T cells in non-severe SARS-CoV-2 infection. Turning to the study itself: Alpha and beta chains were unpaired, from unsorted whole-blood bulk RNA.

One entry per CDR3 protein, called by TCRdb with MiXCR from the 5' RACE reads. The sample has tens of thousands of distinct CDR3 sequences; about 13% are singletons. There are many counts of this clonotype. Its antigen is unknown. The study's findings and limits: The VDJdb matching leaned toward anti-spike CD8 responses and overlooked private and CD4 specificities.

The CDR3 sequence is 14 residues long. Germline V lookup: CDR1 SGDLS, CDR2 YYNGEE. Trimming cost V 3 bases and J 0 bases, with 8 bases left between them. The specimen sequenced was whole blood. The sequence derives from an adult who was a healthcare worker with PCR-confirmed SARS-CoV-2 infection or an uninfected control (not recorded which). The genes are TRBV9 and TRBJ2-3; D not certain. CDR3 protein: CASSADWSTDTQYF. CDR3 in DNA: TGTGCCAGCAGCGCCGACTGGAGCACAGATACGCAGTATTTT.